A single sample gave rise to the 25 T cell receptor beta chains below, sequenced in a study of monozygotic twins with cystic fibrosis. Measured with immunoSEQ multiplex PCR; TCRdb has only the in-frame clones, and not every one. The sample consists of about 36,000 clones, approximately 84% of them appearing once. Material for sequencing was blood. These TCRs come from a girl aged 2-10 years with cystic fibrosis.

The table lists this clone with a count of one. The rearrangement joins TRBV29-1 to TRBJ2-7, with 13 positions matching TRBD2. Germline values: CDR1 SQVTM, CDR2 ANQGSEA. After removal of 6 bases from V and 2 bases from J, the junction contained 1 base not matched to a gene. This CDR3 is built from 13 residues. CDR3 bases: TGCAGCGTAGGGACTAGCGGGGCCTACGAGCAGTACTTC. Translating it yields CSVGTSGAYEQYF.

V and J are TRBV6-1 and TRBJ1-4; D is undetermined. The V end lost 5 bases, the J end lost 8 bases, and 15 bases lay between the germline ends. The germline V gene has CDR1 MNHNS and CDR2 SASEGT. The CDR3 has 14 residues. This CDR3 reads CASSKNTRSEKLFF. The CDR3 region has the DNA TGTGCCAGCAGTAAAAACACCCGTTCCGAAAAACTGTTTTTT.

The rearrangement links TRBV20-1 to TRBJ2-3, with no clear D. Trimming pared 6 bases from V and 6 bases from J, leaving 10 bases between. This CDR3 region has 11 residues. Germline V lookup: CDR1 DFQATT, CDR2 SNEGSKA (reference sequence). CDR3 bases: TGCAGTGCGGGCCCCCGTGATACGCAGTATTTT. Protein product: CSAGPRDTQYF.

The V and J genes are TRBV25-1 and TRBJ2-3; 10 nucleotides match TRBD2. The CDR3 consists of 15 residues. With V trimmed by 3 bases and J by 1 base, 1 base remained unmatched. Germline assignment: CDR1 MGHDK and CDR2 SYGVNS. The CDR3 loop is CASSDTSGGTDTQYF. Here the CDR3 DNA reads TGTGCCAGCAGTGATACTAGCGGGGGCACAGATACGCAGTATTTT. The variable domain in full, with the rest retrieved from reference TRBV25-1 and TRBJ2-3, is EADIYQTPRYLVIGTGKKITLECSQTMGHDKMYWYQQDPGMELHLIHYSYGVNSTEKGDLSSESTVSRIRTEHFPLTLESARPSHTSQYLCASSDTSGGTDTQYFGPGTRLTVL.

The V gene is TRBV6-5, the J gene TRBJ1-2; 7 bases are a match to TRBD1. V trimming: 4 bases; J trimming: 4 bases; junction bases outside the gene matches: 9. Germline CDR1 MNHEY, CDR2 SVGAGI. This CDR3 comprises 15 residues. The CDR3 nucleotides are TGTGCCAGCAGTTTCCCTGGAGGGGGCGTCTATGGCTACACCTTC. Protein sequence: CASSFPGGGVYGYTF.

The rearrangement joins TRBV4-2 to TRBJ2-3; TRBD2 matches 7 bases. Trimming cost V 0 bases and J 1 base; bases outside gene matches: 7. The CDR3 consists of 17 residues. Germline V gives CDR1 LGHNA, CDR2 YNFKEQ. The CDR3 reads CASSQDRGSGGTDTQYF. The DNA for the CDR3 is TGTGCCAGCAGCCAAGATCGGGGCAGCGGGGGCACAGATACGCAGTATTTT.

This chain connects TRBV5-1 to TRBJ1-2; tentative D call: TRBD1 (6 bases). The CDR3 is 15 amino acids. CDR1 and CDR2 (germline): SGHRS, YFSETQ. Trimming pared 0 bases from V and 4 bases from J, leaving 13 bases between. This CDR3 reads CASSLEAGDTYGYTF. As DNA, the CDR3 is TGCGCCAGCAGCTTGGAGGCAGGGGATACCTATGGCTACACCTTC.

The V call is TRBV7-9, the J call TRBJ2-5, with D possibly being TRBD2 (5 bases). Germline values: CDR1 SEHNR, CDR2 FQNEAQ (reference sequence). The CDR3 is 14 amino acids. Trimming left V 2 bases short and J 2 bases short, with 9 bases between. The CDR3 bases are TGTGCCAGCAGCTTATACGGGAAGCAAGAGACCCAGTACTTC. Translation gives CASSLYGKQETQYF.

The CDR3 protein is CATDRGNYEQYF. In nucleotides, the CDR3 is TGTGCTACGGACAGGGGGAATTACGAGCAGTACTTC. The chain recombines TRBV30 with TRBJ2-7; TRBD1 agrees at 10 bases. CDR1 and CDR2 from the germline V gene are GTSNPN and SVGIG (reference sequence). The length of the CDR3 is 12 residues.

The rearrangement joins TRBV5-4 to TRBJ2-7, with D perhaps matching TRBD1 (6 bases). Germline V CDR1 and CDR2: SGHNT, YYREEE (reference sequence). The V gene lost 4 bases and the J gene lost 2 bases, with 22 bases spanning the gap. The CDR3 is made up of 17 amino acids. DNA for the CDR3: TGTGCCAGCAGCAAAACCCCCGGGACACTATCCCCCTACGAGCAGTACTTC. This codes for CASSKTPGTLSPYEQYF.

The chain has TRBV11-3 and TRBJ1-2; 10 bases fit TRBD1. This CDR3 has 16 residues. The ends lost 0 bases at V and 2 bases at J; junction bases unmatched: 3. Per germline, CDR1 SGHNT and CDR2 YENEEA. The DNA for the CDR3 is TGTGCCAGCAGCTTAGAAGGACAGGGGGGGAACTATGGCTACACCTTC. Its protein product is CASSLEGQGGNYGYTF.

This rearrangement joins TRBV6-6 to TRBJ1-2; the match to TRBD1 covers 7 bases. CDR1 and CDR2 from the germline V gene are MNHNY and SVGAGI (reference sequence). After removal of 10 bases from V and 5 bases from J, the junction contained 10 bases not matched to a gene. CDR3 length equals 13 residues. DNA of the CDR3: TGTGCCACCGATGGACAGGACTCGTATGGCTACACCTTC. As protein: CATDGQDSYGYTF.

The genes are TRBV4-1 and TRBJ1-6; 7 bases line up with TRBD1. The CDR3 is 15 residues long. CDR1 MGHRA and CDR2 YSYEKL come from the germline V gene. The V segment lost 1 base and the J segment 7 bases; nucleotides outside the gene matches: 4. CDR3 amino acids: CASSQAGTVNSPLHF. CDR3 DNA sequence: TGCGCCAGCAGCCAAGCCGGGACAGTAAATTCACCCCTCCACTTT.

The V call is TRBV30, the J call TRBJ2-1; the match to TRBD2 covers 7 bases. This CDR3 spans 15 amino acids. Trimming took 2 bases from V and 3 from J; bases not matched to a gene: 7. Germline V gene sequence: CDR1 GTSNPN, CDR2 SVGIG (reference sequence). The CDR3 coding sequence is TGTGCCTGGAGTATAGGAGCGGGGCTCTACAATGAGCAGTTCTTC. It specifies CAWSIGAGLYNEQFF.

This clone occurred once. CDR3 sequence: CASSLDLGAANTGELFF. CDR3 DNA: TGTGCCAGCAGCTTAGACCTAGGTGCTGCGAACACCGGGGAGCTGTTTTTT. The chain is built from TRBV7-6 and TRBJ2-2; D gene uncertain. Trimming left V 1 base short and J 0 bases short, with 12 bases between. The CDR3 contains 17 residues. From germline, CDR1 is SGHVS and CDR2 FNYEAQ.

The J gene is TRBJ2-7, the V gene TRBV7-2; D is ambiguous. Germline assignment: CDR1 SGHTA and CDR2 FQGNSA. The V and J ends lost 2 bases and 0 bases respectively, with 17 bases between them. The CDR3 runs 17 residues. The DNA of the CDR3 is TGTGCCAGCAGCTTAAGCGCATCCCGGGCAAGCTCCTACGAGCAGTACTTC. This encodes CASSLSASRASSYEQYF.

The chain carries TRBV30 and TRBJ2-1; 9 nucleotides agree with TRBD2. Germline V CDR1 and CDR2: GTSNPN, SVGIG (reference sequence). With V trimmed by 2 bases and J by 6 bases, 5 bases remained unmatched. The CDR3 runs 14 residues. The CDR3 reads CAWSFGGGANEQFF. The CDR3 DNA is TGTGCCTGGAGTTTTGGCGGGGGGGCCAATGAGCAGTTCTTC.

The gene calls are TRBV6-5 and TRBJ1-2; TRBD1 matches 8 bases. The junction had 7 bases not matched to a gene; V was cut back by 2 bases and J by 8 bases. The germline CDR1 and CDR2 sequences are MNHEY and SVGAGI. The CDR3 extends over 14 amino acids. CDR3 coding DNA: TGTGCCAGCAGTTACCGGGCAGGGGGCGCGGGCTACACCTTC. Translated, it gives CASSYRAGGAGYTF.

This clone was recorded once. The V gene is TRBV7-2, the J gene TRBJ1-2; 8 nucleotides agree with TRBD1. J gave up 9 bases and V 7 bases, and 13 bases lay outside the gene matches. Per the germline V gene, CDR1 is SGHTA and CDR2 is FQGNSA. The CDR3 contains 14 residues. CDR3: CASNPDRARNRYTF. CDR3 DNA: TGTGCCAGCAACCCGGACAGGGCCAGAAATCGCTACACCTTC.

This clone was found a few times. CDR3 bases: TGTGCCAGTAGTTGGGCATACAACACTGAAGCTTTCTTT. Encoded protein: CASSWAYNTEAFF. This chain uses TRBV19 with TRBJ1-1, with no clear D. With 5 bases removed from V and 2 bases from J, the gap between germline ends came to 9 bases. Germline CDR1 and CDR2: LNHDA and SQIVND (reference sequence). The CDR3 is 13 amino acids.

The rearrangement joins TRBV25-1 to TRBJ1-6; possibly TRBD1 for D (6 bases). Between the trimmed V and J ends, which lost 4 bases and 9 bases, there was a span of 19 bases. The CDR3 loop spans 16 amino acids. CDR1 MGHDK and CDR2 SYGVNS come from the germline V gene. The CDR3, as DNA: TGTGCCAGCAGTGCAACAGGGTCGATCGCCAGTTCACCCCTCCACTTT. It codes for CASSATGSIASSPLHF. Looking up the rest from reference TRBV25-1 and TRBJ1-6 gives the full variable domain: EADIYQTPRYLVIGTGKKITLECSQTMGHDKMYWYQQDPGMELHLIHYSYGVNSTEKGDLSSESTVSRIRTEHFPLTLESARPSHTSQYLCASSATGSIASSPLHFGNGTRLTVT.

Written as DNA, the CDR3 is TGTGCCTGGAGCGCTTTTGGCCTAGCGGGGACAGATACGCAGTATTTT. Protein: CAWSAFGLAGTDTQYF. The V gene is TRBV30, the J gene TRBJ2-3, with TRBD2 identical over 9 bases. Germline assignment: CDR1 GTSNPN and CDR2 SVGIG (reference sequence). V trimming: 3 bases; J trimming: 3 bases; junction bases outside the gene matches: 10. The CDR3 consists of 16 residues.

This chain uses TRBV5-1 with TRBJ1-2; 7 bases agree with TRBD1. Germline loops: CDR1 SGHRS, CDR2 YFSETQ. The CDR3 is 14 amino acids. V shed 4 bases and J 14 bases; nucleotides not matched to a gene: 17. The CDR3 nucleotides are TGCGCCAGCAGCCCCGGCGGAGGGGGCGTTAGTTGGACCTTC. It is translated as CASSPGGGGVSWTF.

The V and J genes are TRBV6-5 and TRBJ1-2; D unresolved. With 0 bases removed from V and 0 bases from J, the gap between germline ends came to 8 bases. The V gene's germline CDR1 is MNHEY and CDR2 SVGAGI. The CDR3 has 15 amino acids. The CDR3 DNA reads as TGTGCCAGCAGTTACTCGAGGTCCCCTAACTATGGCTACACCTTC. Translating gives CASSYSRSPNYGYTF.

V is TRBV2 and J is TRBJ2-5; TRBD1 agrees at 8 bases. The V segment lost 6 bases and the J segment 5 bases; nucleotides outside the gene matches: 8. CDR1 and CDR2 from the germline V gene are SNHLY and FYNNEI. This CDR3 spans 14 amino acids. For the CDR3, the DNA is TGTGCCAGCAGACCGGACAGGGCATTGGAGACCCAGTACTTC. This translates into CASRPDRALETQYF.